One and the same sample provided the 17 T cell receptor beta chains below, sequenced in a study of blood T cell repertoires in COVID-19. Sequencing was performed with immunoSEQ multiplex PCR; in TCRdb, only in-frame clones are kept and a portion is missing. The sample contains 200,000 to 250,000 clones, over 70% of which appear only once. Sequencing input: PBMCs or T cells enriched from blood (not recorded which). The receptors derive from a woman younger than 45 who had been exposed to COVID-19.

This clone has a single count. The chain has TRBV19 and TRBJ2-7; no clear D. The V end lost 5 bases, the J end lost 3 bases, and 14 bases lay between the germline ends. Germline CDR1 is LNHDA and CDR2 is SQIVND (reference sequence). CDR3 length: 14 residues. The CDR3 bases are TGTGCCAGTAGTCCTGATCGGTCATACTACGAGCAGTACTTC. As protein: CASSPDRSYYEQYF.

This rearrangement joins TRBV3-1 (or the pseudogene TRBV3-2) to TRBJ2-5; 9 positions match TRBD2. CDR1 and CDR2 (germline): LGHDT, YNNKEL (reference sequence). Trimming cost V 3 bases and J 5 bases; bases outside gene matches: 10. This CDR3 is 16 amino acids long. The CDR3 bases are TGTGCCAGCAGCCATCGAGGCGGGAGGGCCGGGGAGACCCAGTACTTC. This translates into CASSHRGGRAGETQYF.

The chain combines TRBV9 with TRBJ1-5; D perhaps matches TRBD1 (6 bases). The CDR3 contains 15 residues. V lost 0 bases to trimming and J lost 7 bases, with 14 bases between them. CDR1 is SGDLS and CDR2 is YYNGEE in the germline V gene. CDR3 bases: TGTGCCAGCAGCGTAGGAGGGGGTGATGGCCAGCCCCAGCATTTT. Amino acid sequence: CASSVGGGDGQPQHF.

This clone has only one observation. The chain has TRBV6-5 and TRBJ1-1; the D is unclear. This CDR3 has 15 residues. The germline V gene encodes CDR1 MNHEY and CDR2 SVGAGI. Trimming shortened V by 2 bases and J by 1 base, and 11 bases separated the two germline ends. The CDR3 here is CASSYKGGPNTEAFF. The CDR3 coding sequence is TGTGCCAGCAGTTACAAGGGCGGGCCGAACACTGAAGCTTTCTTT.

The chain has TRBV11-2 and TRBJ2-2; 8 bases line up with TRBD2. J was trimmed by 0 bases and V by 4 bases; bases with no gene match: 13. The germline CDR1 and CDR2 sequences are SGHAT and FQNNGV. The CDR3 runs 19 residues. In DNA form, the CDR3 reads TGTGCCAGCAGCTCCACCTGGGCGGGAGGCCCTGCGAACACCGGGGAGCTGTTTTTT. Its translation is CASSSTWAGGPANTGELFF.

This chain links TRBV6-5 with TRBJ1-5; D possibly corresponds to TRBD1 (5 bases). The germline V gene has CDR1 MNHEY and CDR2 SVGAGI. CDR3 size: 15 residues. The V gene lost 5 bases and the J gene lost 4 bases, with 15 bases spanning the gap. CDR3 nucleotides: TGTGCCAGCAGTCCGGTGGGGGGGTGGAATCAGCCCCAGCATTTT. Translating gives CASSPVGGWNQPQHF.

This sequence joins TRBV7-3 and TRBJ2-3; 7 bases are a match to TRBD2. Trimming removed 2 bases from V and 1 base from J; junction bases left unmatched: 0. Germline V CDR1 and CDR2: SGHTA, FQGTGA. The CDR3 is 14 residues long. The DNA for the CDR3 is TGTGCCAGCAGCTTACTAGCGGGCACAGATACGCAGTATTTT. It is translated as CASSLLAGTDTQYF.

The chain links TRBV30 to TRBJ2-7; no clear D gene. The CDR3 consists of 11 residues. CDR1 GTSNPN and CDR2 SVGIG come from the germline V gene (reference sequence). V was trimmed by 5 bases and J by 7 bases, leaving 12 bases between them. CDR3 in DNA: TGTGCCTGGTCTAAAGAACGGGAGCAGTACTTC. Protein: CAWSKEREQYF.

Of note for this clone: This CDR3 fails to terminate in the conserved phenylalanine or tryptophan, so it likely reflects a read error. This sequence joins TRBV7-9 and TRBJ2-3, with 10 bases that match TRBD1. The J segment lost 4 bases and the V segment lost 5 bases, leaving 12 bases of the junction unmatched. Looked up from germline, CDR1 is SEHNR and CDR2 is FQNEAQ (reference sequence). This CDR3 is 17 amino acids long. Here the CDR3 DNA reads TGTGCCAGCAGCACACCCGGGACAGGGGAAGGTCCAGATACGCAGTATTCT. Its translation is CASSTPGTGEGPDTQYS.

This sequence joins TRBV5-1 and TRBJ1-1; D is undetermined. Looked up from germline, CDR1 is SGHRS and CDR2 is YFSETQ. V gave up 0 bases and J gave up 3 bases, with 9 bases separating them. The CDR3 totals 14 residues. CDR3 in amino acids: CASSLDRSYTEAFF. CDR3 DNA sequence: TGCGCCAGCAGCTTGGATCGCAGTTACACTGAAGCTTTCTTT. Variable domain in full (rest from reference TRBV5-1 and TRBJ1-1): KAGVTQTPRYLIKTRGQQVTLSCSPISGHRSVSWYQQTPGQGLQFLFEYFSETQRNKGNFPGRFSGRQFSNSRSEMNVSTLELGDSALYLCASSLDRSYTEAFFGQGTRLTVV.

The V and J genes are TRBV27 and TRBJ1-2; 7 nucleotides line up with TRBD1. CDR3 length equals 15 residues. Germline trimming cut 2 bases from V and 5 bases from J; bases unmatched to any gene: 8. From germline, CDR1 is MNHEY and CDR2 SMNVEV (reference sequence). This CDR3 is CASSLVHQGGYGYTF. The DNA of the CDR3 is TGTGCCAGCAGTTTAGTGCATCAGGGGGGATATGGCTACACCTTC.

The rearrangement joins TRBV28 to TRBJ1-4; 9 bases fit TRBD1. This CDR3 is built from 15 residues. Per germline, CDR1 MDHEN and CDR2 SYDVKM. V lost 7 bases to trimming and J lost 8 bases; unmatched junction nucleotides: 11. The CDR3 is CASIGRGQGGEKLFF. The CDR3 DNA follows: TGTGCCAGCATCGGAAGGGGACAGGGAGGGGAAAAACTGTTTTTT.

J is TRBJ2-1 and V is TRBV6-5; 7 bases map to TRBD2. The CDR3 length is 12 residues. The germline V gene encodes CDR1 MNHEY and CDR2 SVGAGI. V lost 6 bases, J lost 8 bases, and 4 bases stayed unmatched. CDR3 coding DNA: TGTGCCAGCAGGTCTACTAGCGATGAGCAGTTCTTC. It translates to CASRSTSDEQFF.

This chain joins TRBV5-1 and TRBJ2-3; a weak D match, TRBD2 (5 bases). Trimming took off 4 bases at V and 3 bases at J, with 18 bases between the two ends. This CDR3 has 16 residues. Germline V lookup: CDR1 SGHRS, CDR2 YFSETQ. The CDR3 protein is CASSPAGLLGTDTQYF. The CDR3 DNA follows: TGCGCCAGCAGCCCTGCCGGACTGTTAGGGACAGATACGCAGTATTTT. Full variable domain (outside the CDR3, taken from reference TRBV5-1 and TRBJ2-3): KAGVTQTPRYLIKTRGQQVTLSCSPISGHRSVSWYQQTPGQGLQFLFEYFSETQRNKGNFPGRFSGRQFSNSRSEMNVSTLELGDSALYLCASSPAGLLGTDTQYFGPGTRLTVL.

The genes are TRBV30 and TRBJ2-7, with D possibly TRBD2 on 5 matching bases. V was cut by 0 bases and J by 0 bases, with 18 bases left in between. This CDR3 is 17 amino acids long. Germline CDR1 is GTSNPN and CDR2 is SVGIG (reference sequence). The CDR3 region is CAWSVVSGLLSSYEQYF. CDR3 bases: TGTGCCTGGAGTGTAGTATCAGGACTGCTCAGCTCCTACGAGCAGTACTTC.

The count of this clone is one. The chain recombines TRBV7-2 with TRBJ2-1; 8 bases line up with TRBD2. Germline-derived CDR1 and CDR2 are SGHTA and FQGNSA. The CDR3 contains 15 residues. The V and J ends lost 5 bases and 5 bases, in that order; junction bases with no gene match: 8. CDR3 DNA: TGTGCCAGCAGCACCGGGGTAGCGGGAAACAATGAGCAGTTCTTC. As protein: CASSTGVAGNNEQFF.

The chain uses TRBV13 and TRBJ2-1; D might be TRBD2 (6 bases). CDR1 PRHDT and CDR2 FYEKMQ come from the germline V gene (reference sequence). The CDR3 contains 13 residues. V was trimmed by 1 base and J by 8 bases, leaving 9 bases between them. CDR3 amino acids: CASSLAGAYEQFF. The CDR3 coding sequence is TGTGCCAGCAGCTTAGCGGGAGCATATGAGCAGTTCTTC.